This entry features one T cell receptor beta chain sequence. Its antigen is not known. 60 Vbeta and 13 Jbeta primers were used in PCR. Data came from immunoSEQ multiplex PCR; TCRdb stores just in-frame clones and leaves some out. The sample lists about 160,000 clones, 70% to 85% seen once, with 3.7% in the top ten. This sample is part of a study of cytomegalovirus exposure and HLA in healthy donors. In the study overall: Earlier results showed roughly 120 million unique TCR beta sequences derived from 150 million to 200 million T cells. The study placed less than 90% of its approximately 400 genotyped donors in the Caucasian-associated ancestry cluster.

Germline-derived CDR1 and CDR2 are SGHTA and FQGNSA. The trim removed 6 bases at V and 3 bases at J, leaving 8 bases unmatched. The CDR3 contains 14 residues. Study-wide results and limits: Within the data, a cluster of highly shared sequence variants was likely a sequencing artifact. Rare sequences made up most TCRs, while some public TCRs were found in many donors.

The specimen sequenced was PBMCs. The V call is TRBV7-2, the J call TRBJ2-7; 7 nucleotides line up with TRBD2. The sequence came from a man aged 25-40 years in good health and CMV-seropositive. The CDR3 coding sequence is TGTGCCAGCAGTCGTTGGGCGGGGGTCTACGAGCAGTACTTC. Translating gives CASSRWAGVYEQYF.